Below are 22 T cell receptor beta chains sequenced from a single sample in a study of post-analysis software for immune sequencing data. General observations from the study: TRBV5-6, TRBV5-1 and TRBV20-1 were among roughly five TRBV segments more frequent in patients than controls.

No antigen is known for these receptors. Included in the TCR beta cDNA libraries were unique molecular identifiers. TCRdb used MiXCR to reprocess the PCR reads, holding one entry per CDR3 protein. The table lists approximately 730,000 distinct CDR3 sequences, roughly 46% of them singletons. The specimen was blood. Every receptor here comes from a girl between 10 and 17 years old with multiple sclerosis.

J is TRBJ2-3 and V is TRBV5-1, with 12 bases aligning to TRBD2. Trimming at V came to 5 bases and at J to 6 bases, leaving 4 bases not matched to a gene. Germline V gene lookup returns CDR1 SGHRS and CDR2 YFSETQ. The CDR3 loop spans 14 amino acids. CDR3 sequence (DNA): TGCGCCAGCAGATCGACTAGCGGGAGTGATACGCAGTATTTT. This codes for CASRSTSGSDTQYF.

This CDR3 is CATKPLGEGDTDTQYF. The CDR3 region has the DNA TGTGCCACCAAGCCCCTGGGCGAGGGGGACACAGATACGCAGTATTTT. The chain carries TRBV6-2 or TRBV6-3 and TRBJ2-3, with D possibly TRBD1 on 6 matching bases. The CDR3 consists of 16 residues. The V end lost 10 bases, the J end lost 2 bases, and 22 bases lay between the germline ends. Germline values: CDR1 MNHEY, CDR2 SVGEGT.

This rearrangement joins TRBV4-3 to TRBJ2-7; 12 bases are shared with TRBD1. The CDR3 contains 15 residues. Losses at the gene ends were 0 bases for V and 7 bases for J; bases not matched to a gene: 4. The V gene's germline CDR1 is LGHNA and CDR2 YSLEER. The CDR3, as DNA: TGCGCCAGCAGCCAAGAAGGGACAGGGGGCTTTGAGCAGTACTTC. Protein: CASSQEGTGGFEQYF.

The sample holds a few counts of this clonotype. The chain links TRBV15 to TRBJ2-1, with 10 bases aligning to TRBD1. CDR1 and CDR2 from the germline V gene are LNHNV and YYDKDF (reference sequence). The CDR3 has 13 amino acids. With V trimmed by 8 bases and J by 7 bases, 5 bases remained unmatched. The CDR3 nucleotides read TGTGCCACCCGACAGGGGGCTGGGAATGAGCAGTTCTTC. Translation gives CATRQGAGNEQFF.

CDR3 in amino acids: CASSPVPGALTEAFF. The CDR3 nucleotides are TGTGCCAGCAGCCCCGTACCAGGGGCCCTCACTGAAGCTTTCTTT. This chain uses TRBV7-8 with TRBJ1-1; tentative D call: TRBD1 (6 bases). This CDR3 is built from 15 residues. Germline lookup yields CDR1 SGHVS and CDR2 FQNEAQ. V lost 5 bases, J lost 4 bases, and 17 bases lay in between.

The CDR3 coding sequence is TGTGCCAGCAGTTACGGTCATGGCGGGACCCGCACTAGATCCTACAATGAGCAGTTCTTC. Protein: CASSYGHGGTRTRSYNEQFF. V and J are TRBV6-5 and TRBJ2-1; D perhaps matches TRBD2 (6 bases). The V and J ends lost 2 bases and 1 base respectively, with 24 bases between them. The V gene's germline CDR1 is MNHEY and CDR2 SVGAGI. The CDR3 runs to 20 residues.

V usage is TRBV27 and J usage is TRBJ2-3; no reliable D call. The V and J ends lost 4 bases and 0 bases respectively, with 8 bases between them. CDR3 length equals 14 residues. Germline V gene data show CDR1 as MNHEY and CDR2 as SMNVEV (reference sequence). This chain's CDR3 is CASSWSISTDTQYF. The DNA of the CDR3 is TGTGCCAGCAGTTGGTCGATTAGCACAGATACGCAGTATTTT.

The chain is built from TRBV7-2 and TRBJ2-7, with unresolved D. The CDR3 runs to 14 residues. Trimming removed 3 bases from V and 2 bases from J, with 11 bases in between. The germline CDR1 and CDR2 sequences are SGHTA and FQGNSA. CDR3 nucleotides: TGTGCCAGCAGCTTGACGGGTGATACCTACGAGCAGTACTTC. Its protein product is CASSLTGDTYEQYF.

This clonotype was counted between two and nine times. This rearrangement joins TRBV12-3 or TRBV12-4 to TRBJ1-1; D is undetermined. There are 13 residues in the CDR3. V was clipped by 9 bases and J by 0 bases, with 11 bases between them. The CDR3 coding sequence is TGTGCCAGTCGACTGTCCATGAACACTGAAGCTTTCTTT. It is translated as CASRLSMNTEAFF.

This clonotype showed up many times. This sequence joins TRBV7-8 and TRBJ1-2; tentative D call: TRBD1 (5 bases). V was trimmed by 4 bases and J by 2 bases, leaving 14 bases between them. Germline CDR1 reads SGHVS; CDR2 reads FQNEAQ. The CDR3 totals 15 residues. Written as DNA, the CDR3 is TGTGCCAGCAGCTCAAGACCCAGGGACAACTATGGCTACACCTTC. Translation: CASSSRPRDNYGYTF.

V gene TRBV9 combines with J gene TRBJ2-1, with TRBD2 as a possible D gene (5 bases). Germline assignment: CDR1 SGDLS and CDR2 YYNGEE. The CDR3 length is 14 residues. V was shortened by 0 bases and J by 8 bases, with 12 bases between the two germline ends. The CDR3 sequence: CASSVGLASDEQFF. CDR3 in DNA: TGTGCCAGCAGCGTAGGTCTAGCTTCCGATGAGCAGTTCTTC.

CDR3 coding DNA: TGTGCCAGCAGTTCTAATCTGGGGGGGAACACTGAAGCTTTCTTT. It yields the protein CASSSNLGGNTEAFF. The rearrangement uses TRBV27 and TRBJ1-1, with D maybe TRBD1 (5 bases). The CDR3 has 15 amino acids. CDR1 is MNHEY, CDR2 SMNVEV, per germline (reference sequence). V lost 4 bases to trimming and J lost 1 base, with 13 bases between them.

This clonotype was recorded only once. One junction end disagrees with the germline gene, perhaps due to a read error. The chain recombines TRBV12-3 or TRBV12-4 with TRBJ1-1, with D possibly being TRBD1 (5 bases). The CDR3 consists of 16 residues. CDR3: CASSLKPGHSNAEAFF. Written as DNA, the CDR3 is TGTGCCAGCAGCCTAAAACCAGGACACTCGAACGCTGAAGCTTTCTTT.

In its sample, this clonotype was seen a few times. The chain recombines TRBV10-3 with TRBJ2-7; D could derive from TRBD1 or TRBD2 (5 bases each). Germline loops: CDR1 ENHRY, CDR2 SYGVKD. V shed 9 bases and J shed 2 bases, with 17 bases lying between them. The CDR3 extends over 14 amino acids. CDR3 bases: TGTGCCATGGCGACCGGGACGGACCCCTACGAGCAGTACTTC. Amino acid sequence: CAMATGTDPYEQYF.

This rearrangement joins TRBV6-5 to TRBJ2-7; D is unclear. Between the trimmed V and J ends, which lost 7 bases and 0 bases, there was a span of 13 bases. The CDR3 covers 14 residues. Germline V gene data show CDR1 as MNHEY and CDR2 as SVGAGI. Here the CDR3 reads CASKSGRSSYEQYF. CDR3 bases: TGTGCCAGCAAAAGTGGCAGGAGCTCCTACGAGCAGTACTTC.

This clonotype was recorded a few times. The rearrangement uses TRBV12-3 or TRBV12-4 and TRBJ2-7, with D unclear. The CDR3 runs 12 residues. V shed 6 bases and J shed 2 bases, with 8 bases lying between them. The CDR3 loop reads CASSHVPYEQYF. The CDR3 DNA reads TGTGCCAGCAGCCACGTTCCCTACGAGCAGTACTTC.

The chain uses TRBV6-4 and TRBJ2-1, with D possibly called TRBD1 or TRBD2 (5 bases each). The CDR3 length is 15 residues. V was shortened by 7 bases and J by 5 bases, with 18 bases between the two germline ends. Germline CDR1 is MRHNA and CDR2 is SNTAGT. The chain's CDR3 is CASTGGRPFDNEQFF. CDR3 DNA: TGTGCCAGCACTGGGGGAAGGCCGTTTGACAATGAGCAGTTCTTC.

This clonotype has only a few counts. In nucleotides, the CDR3 is TGTGCCAGCAGTTTTAAGGGGATCTCCTACGAGCAGTACTTC. This sequence encodes CASSFKGISYEQYF. V is TRBV28 and J is TRBJ2-7; a possible D gene is TRBD1 (5 bases). The CDR3 runs 14 residues. V was shortened by 3 bases and J by 0 bases, with 9 bases between the two germline ends. Germline lookup yields CDR1 MDHEN and CDR2 SYDVKM.

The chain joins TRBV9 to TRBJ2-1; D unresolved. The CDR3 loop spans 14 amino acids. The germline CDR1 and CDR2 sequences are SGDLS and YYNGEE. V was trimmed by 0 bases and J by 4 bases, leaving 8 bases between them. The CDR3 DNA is TGTGCCAGCAGCGTAGGGGGTGAATACAATGAGCAGTTCTTC. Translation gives CASSVGGEYNEQFF.

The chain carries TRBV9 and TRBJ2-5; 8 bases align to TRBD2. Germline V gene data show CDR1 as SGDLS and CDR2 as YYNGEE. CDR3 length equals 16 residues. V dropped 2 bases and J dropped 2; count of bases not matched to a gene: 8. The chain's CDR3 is CASSVGERELQETQYF. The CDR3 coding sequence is TGTGCCAGCAGCGTGGGGGAGCGGGAGTTGCAAGAGACCCAGTACTTC. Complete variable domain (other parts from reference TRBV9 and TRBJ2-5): DSGVTQTPKHLITATGQRVTLRCSPRSGDLSVYWYQQSLDQGLQFLIQYYNGEERAKGNILERFSAQQFPDLHSELNLSSLELGDSALYFCASSVGERELQETQYFGPGTRLLVL.

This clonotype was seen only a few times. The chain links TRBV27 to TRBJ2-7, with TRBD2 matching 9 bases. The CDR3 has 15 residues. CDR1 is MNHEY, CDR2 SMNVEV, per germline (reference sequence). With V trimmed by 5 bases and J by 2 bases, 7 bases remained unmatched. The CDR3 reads CASSLTGTSPYEQYF. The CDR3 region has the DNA TGTGCCAGCAGTCTAACCGGGACTAGCCCCTACGAGCAGTACTTC.

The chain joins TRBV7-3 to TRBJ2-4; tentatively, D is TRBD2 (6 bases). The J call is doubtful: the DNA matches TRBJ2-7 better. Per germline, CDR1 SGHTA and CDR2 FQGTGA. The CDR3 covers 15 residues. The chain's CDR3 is CASSSPSLATDEQYF. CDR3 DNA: TGTGCCAGCAGCTCACCGTCCCTAGCGACTGACGAGCAGTACTTC.